This TCR beta chain was recovered during a study of blood T cell repertoires in COVID-19. Study as a whole: In each case, the material was cDNA or gDNA derived from T cells, B-cell-depleted T cells, or PBMCs.

In its sample, this clone was seen once. J lost 3 bases, V lost 5 bases, and 8 bases had no gene match. Germline V gene lookup returns CDR1 LNHNV and CDR2 YYDKDF (reference sequence). The CDR3 contains 16 residues. Authors' data handling: Estimation of nucleated cell counts relied on the amplification of reference gene primers. Libraries were prepared by immunoSEQ multiplex PCR; TCRdb keeps only in-frame clonotypes and omits some of them. V and J calls and clone size are as listed in that table; D and trimming were resolved from the DNA. In the table there are about 250,000 clones, approximately 85% of which are singletons.

The sample comprised PBMCs or T cells enriched from blood (not recorded which). The chain employs TRBV15 and TRBJ1-5; 9 nucleotides line up with TRBD1. This TCR came from a woman in her 50s with acute COVID-19. The CDR3 spells CATSSRTGVANQPQHF. The CDR3 DNA reads TGTGCCACCAGCTCACGGACAGGGGTCGCCAATCAGCCCCAGCATTTT.